Following are 14 T cell receptor beta chains from one sample sequenced in a study of Ad26.COV2.S vaccination and SARS-CoV-2 variants. TCRdb keeps only in-frame clones here, not all; method: immunoSEQ multiplex PCR. The sample records roughly 300,000 clones, roughly nine tenths being singletons. The treatment was: roughly 19 received Ad26.COV2.S at low or high dose, single or two shots; a few received placebo; per-sample allocation not given. On day 63 after the first injection, vaccine and placebo recipients gave samples. Material: peripheral blood, obtained in a trial of Ad26.COV2.S vaccine versus placebo. The receptors here all came from a person between 18 and 65 years old who received the Ad26.COV2.S COVID-19 vaccine or a placebo.

J is TRBJ2-1 and V is TRBV13; D ambiguous. The CDR3 length is 11 residues. Trimming removed 7 bases at V and 8 bases at J, with 9 bases between. CDR1 PRHDT and CDR2 FYEKMQ come from the germline V gene (reference sequence). Here the CDR3 DNA reads TGTGCCAGCACGATGGGTGATGAGCAGTTCTTC. Translation: CASTMGDEQFF.

For the CDR3, the DNA is TGTGCCAGCAGTTACCGTGGGGCATCGGCACCCCTCCACTTT. This translates into CASSYRGASAPLHF. V and J are TRBV6-6 and TRBJ1-6, with a tentative D call TRBD1 (5 bases). The CDR3 runs 14 residues. Trimming pared 2 bases from V and 11 bases from J, leaving 13 bases between. Germline V CDR1 and CDR2: MNHNY, SVGAGI (reference sequence).

The chain has TRBV6-2 or TRBV6-3 and TRBJ2-7; 8 nucleotides align to TRBD1. The CDR3 is made up of 15 amino acids. Germline CDR1 is MNHEY and CDR2 is SVGEGT. J lost 0 bases, V lost 1 base, and 2 bases had no gene match. CDR3 nucleotides: TGTGCCAGCAGTTACTTCCAGGGGGCCTCCTACGAGCAGTACTTC. This translates into CASSYFQGASYEQYF.

The rearrangement joins TRBV6-1 to TRBJ2-1; D may be TRBD2 (6 bases). The CDR3 loop spans 14 amino acids. V was shortened by 2 bases and J by 4 bases, with 9 bases between the two germline ends. Germline values: CDR1 MNHNS, CDR2 SASEGT. The CDR3 loop is CASSEIAAYNEQFF. DNA for the CDR3: TGTGCCAGCAGTGAAATAGCGGCTTACAATGAGCAGTTCTTC.

This chain uses TRBV5-4 with TRBJ2-1; 8 nucleotides agree with TRBD1. The ends lost 6 bases at V and 3 bases at J; junction bases unmatched: 8. This CDR3 region has 15 residues. Germline CDR1 reads SGHNT; CDR2 reads YYREEE (reference sequence). The CDR3 sequence is CASTGGGQVYNEQFF. The DNA for the CDR3 is TGTGCCAGCACCGGTGGGGGACAGGTCTACAATGAGCAGTTCTTC.

The rearrangement joins TRBV12-3 or TRBV12-4 to TRBJ1-6; possibly TRBD1 for D (6 bases). The length of the CDR3 is 13 residues. The V and J ends lost 3 bases and 8 bases respectively, with 8 bases between them. The CDR3 DNA follows: TGTGCCAGCAGTTTGAGGGGGGATTCACCCCTCCACTTT. It yields the protein CASSLRGDSPLHF.

The rearrangement uses TRBV4-3 and TRBJ1-4, with 9 bases aligning to TRBD1. Germline CDR1 and CDR2: LGHNA and YSLEER. The CDR3 covers 16 residues. V gave up 3 bases and J gave up 10 bases; unmatched junction bases: 12. Written as DNA, the CDR3 is TGCGCCAGCAGCCAGCCCACCGGGACAGGGTTGCCAAAACTGTTTTTT. Amino acid sequence: CASSQPTGTGLPKLFF.

The V call is TRBV5-1, the J call TRBJ1-5, with D perhaps TRBD1 (6 bases). The ends were cut back, 0 bases at V and 3 bases at J, with 7 bases in the middle. Germline V CDR1 and CDR2: SGHRS, YFSETQ. This CDR3 is built from 14 residues. CDR3 in DNA: TGCGCCAGCAGCTTGGCAGGGGTCAATCAGCCCCAGCATTTT. Its protein is CASSLAGVNQPQHF.

CDR3 amino acids: CASSQGSGGRNTQYF. CDR3 DNA: TGTGCCAGCAGCCAAGGCTCCGGGGGGCGAAATACGCAGTATTTT. This chain connects TRBV3-1 (or the pseudogene TRBV3-2) to TRBJ2-3, with D maybe TRBD2 (7 bases). The CDR3 has 15 residues. Per germline, CDR1 LGHDT and CDR2 YNNKEL (reference sequence). V lost 1 base and J lost 7, with 15 bases in between.

There are a few counts of this clone. V gene TRBV29-1 combines with J gene TRBJ1-1; 8 nucleotides align to TRBD1. The V segment lost 7 bases and the J segment 1 base; nucleotides outside the gene matches: 5. Germline V gene data show CDR1 as SQVTM and CDR2 as ANQGSEA. There are 13 residues in the CDR3. CDR3 protein: CSERTGTNTEAFF. CDR3 DNA sequence: TGCAGCGAAAGGACAGGGACGAACACTGAAGCTTTCTTT.

J is TRBJ2-1 and V is TRBV7-3; 9 bases agree with TRBD2. CDR1 and CDR2 (germline): SGHTA, FQGTGA. V lost 5 bases, J lost 4 bases, and 6 bases stayed unmatched. CDR3 length: 15 amino acids. The CDR3 loop is CASSPETSGYNEQFF. The CDR3 nucleotides read TGTGCCAGCAGCCCCGAGACTAGCGGATACAATGAGCAGTTCTTC.

The CDR3 DNA follows: TGTGCCACTAAACAGGGTAACGAAGCTTTCTTT. Translating it yields CATKQGNEAFF. The chain is built from TRBV3-1 (or the pseudogene TRBV3-2) and TRBJ1-1, with D possibly being TRBD1 (6 bases). V was pared by 10 bases and J by 8 bases, with 14 bases between. Germline V lookup: CDR1 LGHDT, CDR2 YNNKEL (reference sequence). The length of the CDR3 is 11 residues.

The chain uses TRBV3-1 (or the pseudogene TRBV3-2) and TRBJ1-1; D gene uncertain. The ends were cut back, 5 bases at V and 1 base at J, with 11 bases in the middle. The CDR3 totals 14 residues. The V gene's germline CDR1 is LGHDT and CDR2 YNNKEL (reference sequence). The CDR3 bases are TGTGCCAGCAGCACCCGGACGGGGAACACTGAAGCTTTCTTT. Protein product: CASSTRTGNTEAFF.

The V gene is TRBV10-3, the J gene TRBJ1-5; TRBD1 aligns across 9 bases. This CDR3 is built from 15 residues. CDR1 is ENHRY, CDR2 SYGVKD, per germline. After removal of 2 bases from V and 9 bases from J, the junction contained 8 bases not matched to a gene. CDR3 nucleotide sequence: TGTGCCATCAGTGAGCCCACAGGGGGCGGCGGGCCCCAGCATTTT. This translates into CAISEPTGGGGPQHF.